A single TCR beta chain is shown here with its context. No antigen is known for it. This record comes from a study of OX40 agonist ivuxolimab in advanced cancers. Looking at the study overall: Patients were dosed with the agonistic anti-OX40 (CD134) antibody ivuxolimab. Study-level findings and limits: Among some nonresponders, normalized T-cell clonal expansion was also low.

The germline gives CDR1 LNHDA, CDR2 SQIVND (reference sequence). The CDR3 spans 12 residues. Trimming left V 2 bases short and J 4 bases short, with 5 bases between. Sequencing was performed with immunoSEQ multiplex PCR; in TCRdb, only in-frame clones are kept and a portion is missing. Here the sample spans over 80,000 clones, about nine tenths being singletons. This chain joins TRBV19 and TRBJ2-5; no clear D. The TCR originated in an adult with an advanced solid tumor such as melanoma, head and neck, liver or kidney cancer. The input for sequencing was CD4+ or CD8+ T cells sorted from blood, taken in a trial of the OX40 agonist ivuxolimab. CDR3 loop: CASSINGETQYF. The DNA of the CDR3 is TGTGCCAGTAGTATAAACGGAGAGACCCAGTACTTC.